The following is a TCR beta chain sequence with its context. Its antigen has not been determined. No much larger clone exists at a distance of one base, and base qualities are not known. Libraries were prepared through 5' RACE. Sequencing was performed on an Illumina HiSeq 2000. A universal primer binding site was added through template switching, and the final cDNA carried a unique molecular identifier so that TCR cDNA molecules could be counted accurately. Specific primers in the conserved constant-segment region were used to synthesize first-strand cDNA for the TCR alpha and beta chains. To control for contamination, every cDNA library carried two barcodes: a SMART-Mk sample barcode plus Illumina barcodes. TruSeq adapter sequences and Illumina sample barcodes were added in two successive PCR steps. The Illumina HiSeq platform was used with custom primers to sequence TCR alpha and beta cDNA libraries. On the study's bioinformatics: MiGEC processed the raw reads to extract unique molecular identifiers, while MiXCR was used to determine the CDR3 positions. For each individual, recombination models were inferred using an EM algorithm with the repgenHMM and IGoR tools. Shared clonotypes were analyzed with the tcR package in R, and sharing was normalized by the product of cloneset sizes. To study raw recombination free of thymic and clonal selection effects, out-of-frame nonproductive sequences were analyzed. TCRdb's own reprocessing of the public reads used fastp at Q25 and MiXCR and kept productive beta chains. Rows are combined by CDR3 protein, so each entry shows the most common genes and DNA. These V and J calls derive from TCRdb rather than the authors' analysis. The sample has about 220,000 distinct CDR3 sequences on record, roughly 7.5% of them singletons. Of the sample, less than 6.5% is held by the ten largest clones.

The CDR3, from cysteine to phenylalanine, totals 16 residues. CDR3 DNA is the only sequence kept; it has 48 bases, read in frame from the first base. Looking up the germline V gene (reference sequence) yields CDR1 LGHDT and CDR2 YNNKEL. Trimming takes 3 bases off V and 5 bases off J; junction bases not matched to a gene: 9. The sample comes from a study of identical twins (dated by TCRdb to 2016 to 2017). Study-level background: TCR alpha and beta repertoires from monozygotic twins, unrelated adults of various ages and cord blood were deep-sequenced to test whether fetal clonotypes persist. To rule out contamination, the twin experiments were replicated at different times with different library preparation protocols. Results and caveats for the whole study, not just this receptor: Because the same donors could not be followed over many years, conclusions were based on cross-sectional statistical analysis. The excess sharing between twins in beta out-of-frame sequences was weaker because fewer shared sequences reduced the signal-to-noise ratio. Compared with coincidental sharing between unrelated individuals, out-of-frame TCR alpha sequences shared between twins had an excess of sequences with low generation probability. Abundant cord blood beta clonotypes carried fewer insertions; young adult naive repertoires showed a weaker similar trend, while memory repertoires showed none. In monozygotic twins, out-of-frame TCR alpha sharing was systematically underestimated by recombination models, although the models agreed with sharing between unrelated individuals. Zero-insertion analyses could be partly confounded by invariant T cells such as MAIT and iNKT, though diverse VJ usage argued against such confounding for most clonotypes.

Every donor was a healthy Caucasian. The twin cohort consisted of three pairs of female monozygotic twins, all aged about 18 to 30 years. Positive isolation kits from Invitrogen were used to isolate CD4+ and CD8+ T cell populations. Separately, the same data were catalogued under a study of yellow fever vaccine responses in identical twins. Per that second paper: According to the authors, in identical twins the way T cells responded to vaccination appeared partly convergent and partly personalized. Focusing on identical twins, the study followed the T cell clones that responded to the vaccine, and did so with precision.

The receptor was isolated from a woman younger than 35 in good health. The sequencing input was CD8+ T cells sorted from blood. The sequence is built from TRBV3-1 and TRBJ2-1, with 8 bases aligning to TRBD2. The nucleotide sequence is given as TGTGCCAGCAGCCATTTTAGGGCGGGGGGCCACAATGAGCAGTTCTTC. The resulting protein is CASSHFRAGGHNEQFF.